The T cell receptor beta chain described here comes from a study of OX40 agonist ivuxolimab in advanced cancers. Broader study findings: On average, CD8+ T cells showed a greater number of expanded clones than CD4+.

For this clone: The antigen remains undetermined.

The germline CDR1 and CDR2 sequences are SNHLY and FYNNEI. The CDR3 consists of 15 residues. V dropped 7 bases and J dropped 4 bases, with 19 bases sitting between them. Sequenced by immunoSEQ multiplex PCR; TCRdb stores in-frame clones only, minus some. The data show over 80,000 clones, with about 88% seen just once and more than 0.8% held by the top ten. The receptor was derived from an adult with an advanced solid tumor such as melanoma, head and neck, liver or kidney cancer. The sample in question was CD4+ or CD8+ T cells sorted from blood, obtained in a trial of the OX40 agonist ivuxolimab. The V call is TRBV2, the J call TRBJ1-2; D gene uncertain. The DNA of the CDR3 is TGTGCCAGCACTCGGCCGCGCTTTCTCGGCTATGGCTACACCTTC. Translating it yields CASTRPRFLGYGYTF.